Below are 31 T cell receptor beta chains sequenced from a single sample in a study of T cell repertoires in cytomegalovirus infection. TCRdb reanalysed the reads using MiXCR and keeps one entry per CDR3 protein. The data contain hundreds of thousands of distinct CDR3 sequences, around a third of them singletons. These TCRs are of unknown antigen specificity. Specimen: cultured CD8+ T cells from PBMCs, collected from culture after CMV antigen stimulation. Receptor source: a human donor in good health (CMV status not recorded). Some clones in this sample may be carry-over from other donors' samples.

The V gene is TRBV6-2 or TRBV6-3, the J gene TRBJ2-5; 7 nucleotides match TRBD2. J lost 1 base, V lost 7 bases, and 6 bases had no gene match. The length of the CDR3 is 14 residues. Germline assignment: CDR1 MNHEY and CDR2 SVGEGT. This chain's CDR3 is CASKERGSQETQYF. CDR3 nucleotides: TGTGCCAGCAAGGAGCGGGGCTCCCAAGAGACCCAGTACTTC.

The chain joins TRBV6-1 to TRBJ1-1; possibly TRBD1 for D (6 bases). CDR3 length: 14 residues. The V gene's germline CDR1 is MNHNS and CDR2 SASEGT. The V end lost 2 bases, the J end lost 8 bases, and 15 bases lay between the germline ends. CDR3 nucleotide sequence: TGTGCCAGCAGTGAAAGGGAAAAGGGGGAAGAAGCTTTCTTT. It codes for CASSEREKGEEAFF.

CDR3 sequence (DNA): TGTGCCAGCAGTTACCAAGCAGGGGAGTACGAGCAGTACGTC. Protein product: CASSYQAGEYEQYV. The chain links TRBV6-5 to TRBJ2-7, with TRBD1 as a possible D gene (6 bases). V lost 2 bases to trimming and J lost 4 bases, with 12 bases between them. CDR3 length: 14 amino acids. Germline V CDR1 and CDR2: MNHEY, SVGAGI.

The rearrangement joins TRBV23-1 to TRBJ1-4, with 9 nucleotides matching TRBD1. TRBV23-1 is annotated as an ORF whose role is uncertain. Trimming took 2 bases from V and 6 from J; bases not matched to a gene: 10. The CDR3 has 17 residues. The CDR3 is CASSQRTGEKLDEKLFF. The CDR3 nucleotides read TGCGCCAGCAGTCAACGGACAGGGGAGAAACTGGATGAAAAACTGTTTTTT.

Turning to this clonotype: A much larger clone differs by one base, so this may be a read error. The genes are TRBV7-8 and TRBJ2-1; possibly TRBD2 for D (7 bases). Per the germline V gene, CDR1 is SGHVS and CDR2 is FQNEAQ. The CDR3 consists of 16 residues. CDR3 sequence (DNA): TGTGCCAGCAACTTATTCAGGAGGGGGGGCGTTGATGAGCAGTTCTTC. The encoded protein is CASNLFRRGGVDEQFF.

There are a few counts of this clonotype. The CDR3 bases are TGTGCCAGCAGTGAACGGGGACAGGGAGAGGCTGAAGCTTTCTTT. Translating gives CASSERGQGEAEAFF. This chain links TRBV6-1 with TRBJ1-1, with TRBD1 matching over 9 bases. The CDR3 has 15 amino acids. J was trimmed by 6 bases and V by 2 bases; bases with no gene match: 7. CDR1 and CDR2 (germline): MNHNS, SASEGT.

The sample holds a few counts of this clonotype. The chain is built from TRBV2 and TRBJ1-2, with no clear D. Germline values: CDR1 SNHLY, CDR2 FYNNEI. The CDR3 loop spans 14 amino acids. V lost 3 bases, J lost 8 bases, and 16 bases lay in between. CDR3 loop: CASSDNQDREGYTF. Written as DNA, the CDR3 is TGTGCCAGCAGTGATAACCAGGATCGAGAGGGCTACACCTTC.

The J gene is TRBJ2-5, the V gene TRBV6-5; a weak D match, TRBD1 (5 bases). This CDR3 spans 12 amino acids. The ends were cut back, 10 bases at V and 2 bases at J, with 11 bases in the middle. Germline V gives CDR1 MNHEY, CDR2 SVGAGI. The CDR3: CATRQSQETQYF. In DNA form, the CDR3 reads TGTGCCACCAGACAGTCTCAAGAGACCCAGTACTTC.

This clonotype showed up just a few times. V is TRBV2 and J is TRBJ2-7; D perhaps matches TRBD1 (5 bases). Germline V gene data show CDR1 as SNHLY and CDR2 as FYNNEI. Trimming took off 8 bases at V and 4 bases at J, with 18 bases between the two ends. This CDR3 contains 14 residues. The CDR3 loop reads CASDTGSAGYEQYF. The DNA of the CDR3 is TGTGCCAGCGATACAGGTTCGGCTGGGTACGAGCAGTACTTC.

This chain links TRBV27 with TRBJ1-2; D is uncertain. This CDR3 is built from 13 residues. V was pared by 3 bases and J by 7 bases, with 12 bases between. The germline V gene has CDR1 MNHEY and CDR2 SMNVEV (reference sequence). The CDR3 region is CASSFGPRFGYTF. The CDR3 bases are TGTGCCAGCAGTTTTGGGCCGCGATTTGGCTACACCTTC.

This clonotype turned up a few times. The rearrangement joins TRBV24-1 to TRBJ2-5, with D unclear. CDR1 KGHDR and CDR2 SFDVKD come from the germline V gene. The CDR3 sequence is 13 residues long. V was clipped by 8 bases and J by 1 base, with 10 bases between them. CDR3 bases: TGTGCCACCAAGGCTGGTTTCCAAGAGACCCAGTACTTC. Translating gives CATKAGFQETQYF.

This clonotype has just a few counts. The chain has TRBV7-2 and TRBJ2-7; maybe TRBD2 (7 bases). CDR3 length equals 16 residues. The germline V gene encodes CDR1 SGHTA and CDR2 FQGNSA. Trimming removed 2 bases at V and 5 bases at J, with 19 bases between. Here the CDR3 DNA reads TGTGCCAGCAGCTTAATGGGGGGGCAGGCATTGAACGAGCAGTACGTC. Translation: CASSLMGGQALNEQYV.

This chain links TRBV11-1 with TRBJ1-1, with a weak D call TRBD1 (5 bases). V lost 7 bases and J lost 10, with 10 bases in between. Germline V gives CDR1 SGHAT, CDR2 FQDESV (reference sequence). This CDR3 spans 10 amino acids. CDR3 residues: CASTGGRAFF. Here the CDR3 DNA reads TGTGCCAGCACCGGGGGTCGAGCTTTCTTT.

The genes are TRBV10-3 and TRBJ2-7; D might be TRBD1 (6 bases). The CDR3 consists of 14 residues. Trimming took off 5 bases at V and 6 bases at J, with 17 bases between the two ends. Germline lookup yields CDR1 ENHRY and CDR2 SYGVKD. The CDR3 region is CAISPRTVNTEQYF. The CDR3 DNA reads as TGTGCCATCAGTCCTCGGACAGTTAACACCGAGCAGTACTTC.

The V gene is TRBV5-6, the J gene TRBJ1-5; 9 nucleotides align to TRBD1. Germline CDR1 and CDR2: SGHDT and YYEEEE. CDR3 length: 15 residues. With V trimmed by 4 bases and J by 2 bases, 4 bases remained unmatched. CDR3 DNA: TGTGCCAGCAGCGACCGGGACAGGGGCAATCAGCCCCAGCATTTT. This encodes CASSDRDRGNQPQHF. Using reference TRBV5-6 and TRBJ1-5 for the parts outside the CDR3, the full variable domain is DAGVTQSPTHLIKTRGQQVTLRCSPKSGHDTVSWYQQALGQGPQFIFQYYEEEERQRGNFPDRFSGHQFPNYSSELNVNALLLGDSALYLCASSDRDRGNQPQHFGDGTRLSIL.

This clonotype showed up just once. CDR3 region: CASSPRSWATGEKLFF. The CDR3 DNA follows: TGTGCCAGCTCACCACGGTCGTGGGCGACTGGTGAAAAACTGTTTTTT. V and J are TRBV18 and TRBJ1-4, with no clear D. V lost 1 base to trimming and J lost 7 bases, with 16 bases between them. The CDR3 runs to 16 residues. In germline, CDR1 is KGHSH, CDR2 LQKENI.

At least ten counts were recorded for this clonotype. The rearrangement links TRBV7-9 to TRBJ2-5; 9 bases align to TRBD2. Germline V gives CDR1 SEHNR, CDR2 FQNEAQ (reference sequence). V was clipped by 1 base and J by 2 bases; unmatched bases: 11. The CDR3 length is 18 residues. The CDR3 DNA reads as TGTGCCAGCAGCTTAGGAGCGGCTAGCGGGGAGCTACAAGAGACCCAGTACTTC. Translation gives CASSLGAASGELQETQYF.

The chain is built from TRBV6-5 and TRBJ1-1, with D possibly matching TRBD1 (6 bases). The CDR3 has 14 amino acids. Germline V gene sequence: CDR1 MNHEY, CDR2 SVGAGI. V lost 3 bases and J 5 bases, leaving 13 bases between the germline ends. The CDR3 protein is CASSYAGARTEAFF. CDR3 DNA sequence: TGTGCCAGCAGTTATGCAGGGGCGCGGACTGAAGCTTTCTTT.

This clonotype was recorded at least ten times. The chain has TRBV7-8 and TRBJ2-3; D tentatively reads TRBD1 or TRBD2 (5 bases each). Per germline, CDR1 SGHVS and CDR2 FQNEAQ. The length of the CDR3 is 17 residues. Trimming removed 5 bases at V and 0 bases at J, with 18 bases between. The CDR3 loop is CASSTPRDRSSTDTQYF. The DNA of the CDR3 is TGTGCCAGCAGCACTCCCCGGGACCGCTCGAGCACAGATACGCAGTATTTT.

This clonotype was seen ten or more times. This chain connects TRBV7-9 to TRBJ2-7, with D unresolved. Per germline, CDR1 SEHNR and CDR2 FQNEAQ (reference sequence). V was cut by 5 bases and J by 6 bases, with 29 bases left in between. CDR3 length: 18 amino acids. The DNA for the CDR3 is TGTGCCAGCAGCGTTGGTCAAACCCCCGGGCCGGGCAGATTCGAGCAGTACTTC. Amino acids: CASSVGQTPGPGRFEQYF.

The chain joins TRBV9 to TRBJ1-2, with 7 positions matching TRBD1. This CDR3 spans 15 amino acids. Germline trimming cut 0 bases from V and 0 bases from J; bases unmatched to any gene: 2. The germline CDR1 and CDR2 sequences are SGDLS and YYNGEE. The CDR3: CASSVGQGPNYGYTF. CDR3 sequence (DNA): TGTGCCAGCAGCGTAGGACAGGGACCTAACTATGGCTACACCTTC.

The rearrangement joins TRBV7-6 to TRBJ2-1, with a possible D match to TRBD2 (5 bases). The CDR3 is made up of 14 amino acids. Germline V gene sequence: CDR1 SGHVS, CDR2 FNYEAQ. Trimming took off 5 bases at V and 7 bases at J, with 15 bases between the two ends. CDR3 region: CASSPGGGSNEQFF. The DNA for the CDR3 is TGTGCCAGCAGCCCTGGAGGCGGATCGAATGAGCAGTTCTTC.

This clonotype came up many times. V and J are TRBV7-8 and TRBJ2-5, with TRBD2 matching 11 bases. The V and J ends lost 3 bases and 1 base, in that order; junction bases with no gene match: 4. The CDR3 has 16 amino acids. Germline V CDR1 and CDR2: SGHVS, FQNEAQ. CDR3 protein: CASSFPGTSGQETQYF. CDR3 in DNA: TGTGCCAGCAGCTTTCCCGGGACTAGCGGCCAAGAGACCCAGTACTTC.

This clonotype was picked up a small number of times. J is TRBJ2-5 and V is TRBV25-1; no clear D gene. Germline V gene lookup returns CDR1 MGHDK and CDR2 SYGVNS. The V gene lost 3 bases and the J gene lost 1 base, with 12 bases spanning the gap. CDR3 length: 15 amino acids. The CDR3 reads CASSEFLGPQETQYF. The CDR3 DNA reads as TGTGCCAGCAGTGAGTTTCTAGGGCCCCAAGAGACCCAGTACTTC.

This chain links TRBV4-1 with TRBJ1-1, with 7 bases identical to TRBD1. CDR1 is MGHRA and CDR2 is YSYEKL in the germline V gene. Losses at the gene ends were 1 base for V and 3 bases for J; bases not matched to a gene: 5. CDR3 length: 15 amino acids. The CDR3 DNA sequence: TGCGCCAGCAGCCAAGGGGACAGATTCCACACTGAAGCTTTCTTT. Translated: CASSQGDRFHTEAFF.

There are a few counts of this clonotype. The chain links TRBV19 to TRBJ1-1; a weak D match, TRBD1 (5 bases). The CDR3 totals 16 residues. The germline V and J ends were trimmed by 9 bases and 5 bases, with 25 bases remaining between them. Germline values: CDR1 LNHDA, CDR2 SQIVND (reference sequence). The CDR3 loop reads CASTIRAGLRGTEAFF. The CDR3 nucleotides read TGTGCCAGCACTATCAGGGCCGGACTTCGGGGGACTGAAGCTTTCTTT.

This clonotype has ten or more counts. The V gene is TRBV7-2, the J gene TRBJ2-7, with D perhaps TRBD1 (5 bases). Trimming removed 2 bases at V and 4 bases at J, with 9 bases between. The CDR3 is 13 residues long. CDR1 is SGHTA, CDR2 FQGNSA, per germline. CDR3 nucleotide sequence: TGTGCCAGCAGCTTACGACAGAAGTACGAGCAGTACGTC. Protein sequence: CASSLRQKYEQYV.

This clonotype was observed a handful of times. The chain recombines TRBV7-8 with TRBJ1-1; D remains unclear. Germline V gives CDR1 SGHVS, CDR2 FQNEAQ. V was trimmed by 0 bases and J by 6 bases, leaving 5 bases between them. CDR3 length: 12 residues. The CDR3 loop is CASSLAMAEAFF. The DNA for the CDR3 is TGTGCCAGCAGCTTAGCGATGGCTGAAGCTTTCTTT.

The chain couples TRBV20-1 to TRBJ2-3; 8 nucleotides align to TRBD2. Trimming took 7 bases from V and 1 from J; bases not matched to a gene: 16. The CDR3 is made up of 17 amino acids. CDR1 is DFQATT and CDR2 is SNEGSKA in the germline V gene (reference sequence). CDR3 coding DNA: TGCAGTGTCACCCCCTACGGGGGGGCCCCCCGCACAGATACGCAGTATTTT. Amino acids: CSVTPYGGAPRTDTQYF.

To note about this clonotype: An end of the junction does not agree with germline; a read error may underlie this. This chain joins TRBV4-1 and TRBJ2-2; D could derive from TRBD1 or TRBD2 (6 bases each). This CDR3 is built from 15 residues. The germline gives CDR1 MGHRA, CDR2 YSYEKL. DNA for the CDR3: TGCGCCAGCTCCCGGGGGCACTTATCTGCCGGGAAGCTGTTTTTT. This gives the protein CASSRGHLSAGKLFF.

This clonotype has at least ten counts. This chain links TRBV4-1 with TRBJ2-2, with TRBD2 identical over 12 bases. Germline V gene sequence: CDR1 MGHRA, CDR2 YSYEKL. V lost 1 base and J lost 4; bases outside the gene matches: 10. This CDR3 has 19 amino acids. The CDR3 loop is CASSQGRLAGGLSTGELFF. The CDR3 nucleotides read TGCGCCAGCAGCCAAGGCAGGCTAGCGGGGGGGCTAAGCACCGGGGAGCTGTTTTTT.